Sequencing of this T cell receptor beta chain was carried out in a study of T cell responses to AZD1222 COVID-19 vaccine (dated by TCRdb to the early 2020s). Notes on the research overall: Because spike-specific TCR depth and breadth did not differ between the two schedules, AZD1222 recipients who got a second dose at roughly 4 weeks were pooled with those who got a second dose at roughly 12 weeks. A total of 233 trial participants underwent TCR sequencing, of whom 200 to 220 received two doses of AZD1222 and some 26 received two doses of the MenACWY control vaccine. Trial participants were enrolled into age subgroups of 18-55, 56-69 and 70-plus years, which contained approximately 150, 28 and 58 TCR-sequenced participants, respectively. Study-wide conclusions, independent of this receptor: Spike-specific TCR breadth and depth rose significantly after two AZD1222 doses compared with day 0 and with MenACWY recipients. No day 14 peak-response samples were available, so repertoires were characterized only after the peak T cell response. Most participants were white British and females outnumbered males, and the authors suggested that clonal diversity may have been underestimated. CD4 TCRs associated with the vaccine covered the entire spike protein, and the dominant responses were in regions 160-218 and 743-854. In the small 56-69-year group, the increase in depth fell short of significance, most likely because of low power. Only five to seven AZD1222 recipients were SARS-CoV-2 seropositive at baseline, limiting conclusions about previously exposed vaccinees. Epitopes outside the regions mutated in the B.1.351 and B.1.1.7 variants were reportedly recognized by nearly half of the unique spike-specific TCRs.

Reading the label with the study, this specimen's time point is: baseline before first vaccination. The vaccinee samples were drawn from two UK trials, COV001 and COV002, one of which was a single-blind randomized controlled phase 2/3 trial testing AZD1222 (ChAdOx1 nCoV-19) in healthy adults. For TCRbeta chain sequencing, PBMC samples from trial participants were taken at day 0 and at day 28 after the second dose. V ends up 6 bases short and J 1 base short, with an unmatched junction base count of 7. Based on the germline V gene (reference sequence), the CDR1 and CDR2 sequences are WNHNN and SYGVQD. The CDR3 spans 15 residues, from the cysteine through the phenylalanine. Of the read, only the CDR3 DNA is kept; its 45 bases are in frame from base 1. As regards this clone: Its antigen remains unidentified. One base away there is no much larger clone; base qualities are not given.

The CDR3 regions of human TCRbeta chains were analyzed by immunosequencing. The authors' analysis ran thus. Repertoire TCRs were checked for matches against a reference library of SARS-CoV-2-specific TCRs that had been generated using the MIRA antigen-specificity platform. Breadth was defined as the fraction of unique TCRs that were SARS-CoV-2-associated, and depth was defined as the fraction of total T cells that were SARS-CoV-2-associated. Using the MIRA data, every spike-specific TCR was mapped to the spike region that the TCR reacted to and assigned to either a CD4 or a CD8 class. Log10-transformed breadth and depth values were compared by one-way ANOVA with Sidak's multiple comparisons tests. This immuneACCESS table, as held by TCRdb, lists in-frame sequences with V and J called but not all clones. Of the missing ones, under half trace to an unresolved V gene in checked studies; the others have no known cause. The V and J calls and clone size come from that table; D and trimming were worked out from the DNA. This sample comprises approximately 120,000 clones, about 90% of them detected only once. The ten most abundant clones make up approximately 4.2% of the sample.

Recombination joined TRBV10-1 with TRBJ2-3, with TRBD1 matching 7 junction bases. The sequence was obtained from an adult in good health. This specimen was peripheral blood, taken on day 0 of AZD1222 vaccination. The CDR3 corresponds to CASSPRGKGTDTQYF. The DNA sequence follows: TGCGCCAGCAGCCCCAGGGGGAAAGGCACAGATACGCAGTATTTT.